This T cell receptor beta chain was sequenced for a study of blood T cells in healthy people across ages. This CDR3 has 16 amino acids. Germline V gene sequence: CDR1 SGHRS, CDR2 YFSETQ. The authors ran a second PCR of 7 to 11 cycles using a sample-barcoded 5' primer and a J-beta primer mix. The yield of each sample was at least 2.5 million CDR3-containing paired-end reads. MiXCR, applied by TCRdb to the 5' RACE reads, yields one record per CDR3 protein. The sample consists of roughly 1.4 million distinct CDR3 sequences, around 59% of them appearing once. The receptor comes from a man aged 18 to 30 in good health. The chain links TRBV5-1 to TRBJ2-7; possibly TRBD2 for D (7 bases). Gene TRBJ2-1 matches the end of the DNA better, so the J call may be wrong. The sequencing sample was made of blood. The CDR3 DNA reads as TGCGCCAGCAGCTTGATGTTCCGGGGGGCGCGGGGGGAGCAGTTCTTC. This sequence encodes CASSLMFRGARGEQFF.